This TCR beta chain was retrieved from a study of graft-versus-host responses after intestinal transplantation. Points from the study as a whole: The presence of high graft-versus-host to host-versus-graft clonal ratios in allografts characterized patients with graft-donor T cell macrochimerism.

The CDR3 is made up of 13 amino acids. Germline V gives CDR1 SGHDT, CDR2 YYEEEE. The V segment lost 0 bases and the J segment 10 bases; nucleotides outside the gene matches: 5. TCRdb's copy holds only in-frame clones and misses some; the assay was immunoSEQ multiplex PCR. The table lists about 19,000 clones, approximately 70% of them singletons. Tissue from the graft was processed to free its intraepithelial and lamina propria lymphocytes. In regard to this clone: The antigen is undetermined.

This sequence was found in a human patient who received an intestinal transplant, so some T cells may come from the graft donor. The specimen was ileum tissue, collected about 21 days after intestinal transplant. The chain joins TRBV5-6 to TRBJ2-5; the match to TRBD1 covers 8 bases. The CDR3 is CASSLESRGHQYF. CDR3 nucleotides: TGTGCCAGCAGCTTGGAGAGCAGGGGGCACCAGTACTTC.